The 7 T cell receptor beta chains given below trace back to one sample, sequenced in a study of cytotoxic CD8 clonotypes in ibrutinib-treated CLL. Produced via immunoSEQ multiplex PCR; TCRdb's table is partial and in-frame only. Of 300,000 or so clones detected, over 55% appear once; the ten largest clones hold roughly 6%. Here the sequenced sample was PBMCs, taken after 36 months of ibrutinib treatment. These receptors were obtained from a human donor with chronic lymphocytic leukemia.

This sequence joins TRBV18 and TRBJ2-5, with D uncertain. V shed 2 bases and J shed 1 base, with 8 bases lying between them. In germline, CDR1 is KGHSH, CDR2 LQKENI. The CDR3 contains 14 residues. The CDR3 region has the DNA TGTGCCAGCTCACCATCGCAGATCCAAGAGACCCAGTACTTC. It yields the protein CASSPSQIQETQYF.

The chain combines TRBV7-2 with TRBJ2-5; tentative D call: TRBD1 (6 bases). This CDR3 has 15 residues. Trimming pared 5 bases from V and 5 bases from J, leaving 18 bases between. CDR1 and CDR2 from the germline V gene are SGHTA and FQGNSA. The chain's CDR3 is CASSQGSQGRETQYF. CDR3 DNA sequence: TGTGCCAGCAGCCAAGGGTCACAGGGCCGGGAGACCCAGTACTTC.

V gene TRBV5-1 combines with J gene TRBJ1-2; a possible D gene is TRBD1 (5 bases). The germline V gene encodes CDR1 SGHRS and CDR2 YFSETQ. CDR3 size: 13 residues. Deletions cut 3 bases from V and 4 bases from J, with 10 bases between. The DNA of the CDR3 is TGCGCCAGCAGCTATGACAGAATCTATGGCTACACCTTC. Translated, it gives CASSYDRIYGYTF.

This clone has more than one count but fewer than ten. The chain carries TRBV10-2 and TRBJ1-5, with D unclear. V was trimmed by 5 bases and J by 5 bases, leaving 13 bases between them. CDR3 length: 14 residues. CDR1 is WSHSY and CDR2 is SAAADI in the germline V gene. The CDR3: CASSQDGDYQPQHF. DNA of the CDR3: TGCGCCAGCAGTCAAGACGGAGACTATCAGCCCCAGCATTTT.

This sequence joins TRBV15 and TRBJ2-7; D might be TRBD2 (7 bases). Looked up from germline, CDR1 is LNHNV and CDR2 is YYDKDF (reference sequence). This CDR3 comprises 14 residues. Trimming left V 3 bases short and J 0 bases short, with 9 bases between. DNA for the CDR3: TGTGCCACCAGCAGTGGGGGGGCCTCCTACGAGCAGTACTTC. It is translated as CATSSGGASYEQYF.

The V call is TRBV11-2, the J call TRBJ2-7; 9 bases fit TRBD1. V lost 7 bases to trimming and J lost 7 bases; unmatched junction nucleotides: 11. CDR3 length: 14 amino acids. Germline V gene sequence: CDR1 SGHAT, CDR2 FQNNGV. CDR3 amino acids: CASKDRGNNEEQYF. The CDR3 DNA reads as TGTGCCAGCAAGGACAGGGGAAACAATGAAGAGCAGTACTTC.

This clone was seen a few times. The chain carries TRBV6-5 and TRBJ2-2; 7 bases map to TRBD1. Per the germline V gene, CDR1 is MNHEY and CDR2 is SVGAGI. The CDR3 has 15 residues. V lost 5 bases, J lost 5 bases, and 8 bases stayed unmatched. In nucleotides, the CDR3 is TGTGCCAGCAGTGCCGGGACAGATTTTACCGGGGAGCTGTTTTTT. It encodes CASSAGTDFTGELFF.